One sample yielded the 23 T cell receptor beta chains listed below, sequenced in a study of blood T cells in healthy people across ages. The second PCR ran 7 to 11 cycles with a sample-barcoded 5' primer and J-beta primers. TCRdb reprocessed the 5' RACE reads with MiXCR, giving one entry per CDR3 protein. This table holds hundreds of thousands of distinct CDR3 sequences, approximately 31% found once. The specimen sequenced was blood. The source is a woman older than 75 in good health.

This clonotype was counted a few times. The DNA of the CDR3 is TGTGCCAGCAGCTTGGTAACAGGGAAAGCTTTCTTT. This sequence encodes CASSLVTGKAFF. The gene calls are TRBV5-6 and TRBJ1-1, with D possibly matching TRBD1 (6 bases). V shed 0 bases and J shed 9 bases, with 9 bases lying between them. This CDR3 is built from 12 residues. Germline V gene data show CDR1 as SGHDT and CDR2 as YYEEEE. The full variable domain, completed using reference TRBV5-6 and TRBJ1-1, is DAGVTQSPTHLIKTRGQQVTLRCSPKSGHDTVSWYQQALGQGPQFIFQYYEEEERQRGNFPDRFSGHQFPNYSSELNVNALLLGDSALYLCASSLVTGKAFFGQGTRLTVV.

This clonotype was observed at least ten times. The chain links TRBV6-5 to TRBJ1-2; D ambiguous. Germline-derived CDR1 and CDR2 are MNHEY and SVGAGI. The length of the CDR3 is 16 residues. V lost 6 bases and J 2 bases, leaving 19 bases between the germline ends. Written as DNA, the CDR3 is TGTGCCAGCAGACCCCATAGCGGAGGCGGCAACTATGGCTACACCTTC. This gives the protein CASRPHSGGGNYGYTF.

V is TRBV20-1 and J is TRBJ2-7, with 8 bases that match TRBD2. This CDR3 is built from 15 residues. The germline gives CDR1 DFQATT, CDR2 SNEGSKA (reference sequence). Unmatched junction bases numbered 5, after V lost 1 base and J lost 0 bases. CDR3: CSARVSSGSSYEQYF. The CDR3 DNA follows: TGCAGTGCTAGAGTCTCTAGCGGGTCCTCCTACGAGCAGTACTTC.

This clonotype came up many times. A much larger clone differs from this one at a single base, so this may be a read error. V and J are TRBV3-1 and TRBJ2-5, with D perhaps TRBD1 or TRBD2 (5 bases each). Germline loops: CDR1 LGHDT, CDR2 YNNKEL (reference sequence). The CDR3 covers 15 residues. Trimming took off 0 bases at V and 11 bases at J, with 19 bases between the two ends. CDR3 residues: CASSQDPAGSNEQYF. The CDR3 bases are TGTGCCAGCAGCCAAGATCCGGCAGGGAGTAATGAGCAGTACTTC.

The rearrangement uses TRBV6-5 and TRBJ1-1; D ambiguous. Between the trimmed V and J ends, which lost 11 bases and 0 bases, there was a span of 19 bases. The CDR3 is 15 amino acids. Per the germline V gene, CDR1 is MNHEY and CDR2 is SVGAGI. This CDR3 is CAGTQGRLMNTEAFF. Here the CDR3 DNA reads TGTGCCGGCACCCAAGGAAGACTCATGAACACTGAAGCTTTCTTT.

This clonotype was counted at least ten times. The genes are TRBV5-5 and TRBJ2-5; D remains ambiguous. The CDR3 is 14 amino acids. Trimming cost V 1 base and J 1 base, with 8 bases left between them. Germline V gives CDR1 SGHKS, CDR2 YYEKEE (reference sequence). CDR3 in DNA: TGTGCCAGCAGCTTGCTGGCAGCCCAAGAGACCCAGTACTTC. This sequence encodes CASSLLAAQETQYF.

This clonotype occurred a few times. A much larger clone sits a single nucleotide away, making a read error possible. This chain connects TRBV15 to TRBJ2-1; D not resolved. This CDR3 spans 16 amino acids. Looked up from germline, CDR1 is LNHNV and CDR2 is YYDKDF (reference sequence). This CDR3 is CVTSRRDPDPYNEQFF. The CDR3 nucleotides are TGTGTCACCAGCAGACGTGACCCAGACCCCTACAATGAGCAGTTCTTC.

The table lists this clonotype with many counts. The J gene is TRBJ2-3, the V gene TRBV18; 7 nucleotides agree with TRBD1. This CDR3 has 16 residues. The V gene's germline CDR1 is KGHSH and CDR2 LQKENI. After removal of 6 bases from V and 3 bases from J, the junction contained 12 bases not matched to a gene. In nucleotides, the CDR3 is TGTGCCAGCTCTCCCAGGGGGAAACTTACTACAGATACGCAGTATTTT. As protein: CASSPRGKLTTDTQYF.

The rearrangement uses TRBV6-1 and TRBJ2-3; D is unclear. Looked up from germline, CDR1 is MNHNS and CDR2 is SASEGT. Trimming removed 7 bases at V and 2 bases at J, with 7 bases between. The CDR3 has 12 residues. This chain's CDR3 is CASKYSTDTQYF. The CDR3 coding sequence is TGTGCCAGCAAGTACTCCACAGATACGCAGTATTTT.

This clonotype has ten or more counts. The rearrangement uses TRBV12-3 or TRBV12-4 and TRBJ2-1; TRBD2 might be the D (6 bases). V was cut by 1 base and J by 0 bases, with 10 bases left in between. There are 16 residues in the CDR3. CDR3 DNA: TGTGCCAGCAGTTTAGGGGTCGGGAGCTCCTACAATGAGCAGTTCTTC. Protein product: CASSLGVGSSYNEQFF.

This clonotype was found many times. V gene TRBV12-3 or TRBV12-4 combines with J gene TRBJ1-1, with D tentatively TRBD1 (6 bases). The CDR3 runs to 14 residues. Trimming took off 3 bases at V and 4 bases at J, with 12 bases between the two ends. The CDR3 spells CASSLNRVATEAFF. CDR3 sequence (DNA): TGTGCCAGCAGTTTGAACAGGGTGGCCACTGAAGCTTTCTTT.

This clonotype was detected a few times. This chain joins TRBV18 and TRBJ1-5, with unresolved D. The germline V and J ends were trimmed by 9 bases and 7 bases, with 16 bases remaining between them. The germline gives CDR1 KGHSH, CDR2 LQKENI. The CDR3 extends over 13 amino acids. The CDR3 reads CASRPTVEQPQHF. The CDR3 DNA sequence: TGTGCCAGTCGTCCTACAGTCGAACAGCCCCAGCATTTT.

In this sample, this clonotype turned up many times. This chain uses TRBV6-5 with TRBJ2-5; D possibly corresponds to TRBD2 (5 bases). CDR1 is MNHEY and CDR2 is SVGAGI in the germline V gene. The CDR3 length is 14 residues. V was shortened by 1 base and J by 5 bases, with 11 bases between the two germline ends. CDR3 nucleotides: TGTGCCAGCAGTTACTTCCTAGAGGGTGAGACCCAGTACTTC. Translating gives CASSYFLEGETQYF.

This chain links TRBV27 with TRBJ2-7, with 7 bases lining up with TRBD2. The V segment lost 3 bases and the J segment 9 bases; nucleotides outside the gene matches: 14. There are 15 residues in the CDR3. CDR1 and CDR2 from the germline V gene are MNHEY and SMNVEV (reference sequence). CDR3 residues: CASSLAGTKSTRQYF. The CDR3 DNA is TGTGCCAGCAGTTTGGCCGGGACTAAATCTACGAGGCAGTACTTC.

This clonotype was found many times. The chain couples TRBV4-2 to TRBJ2-7, with TRBD2 as a possible D gene (5 bases). The CDR3 totals 13 residues. Per the germline V gene, CDR1 is LGHNA and CDR2 is YNFKEQ. Trimming removed 0 bases from V and 3 bases from J, with 6 bases in between. The CDR3 DNA sequence: TGTGCCAGCAGCCAAGATCGGGACTACGAGCAGTACTTC. The encoded protein is CASSQDRDYEQYF.

The J gene is TRBJ2-7, the V gene TRBV6-5; possible D gene TRBD2, 6 bases. The ends were cut back, 8 bases at V and 3 bases at J, with 17 bases in the middle. Germline V CDR1 and CDR2: MNHEY, SVGAGI. This CDR3 has 14 residues. The CDR3 DNA follows: TGTGCCAGCTCCACTATGGCGGGGCGCTACGAGCAGTACTTC. Residues: CASSTMAGRYEQYF.

Points on this clonotype: This may be a read error, as it is one base from a much larger clone. J is TRBJ1-5 and V is TRBV9; D unclear. Germline V CDR1 and CDR2: SGDLS, YYNGEE. This CDR3 contains 14 residues. V lost 3 bases, J lost 1 base, and 8 bases lay in between. The chain's CDR3 is CASSGHGSNQPQHF. The CDR3 nucleotides are TGTGCCAGCAGCGGACATGGGAGCAATCAGCCCCAGCATTTT.

This clonotype was recorded at least ten times. The rearrangement joins TRBV5-6 to TRBJ2-1; TRBD2 aligns across 10 bases. Germline loops: CDR1 SGHDT, CDR2 YYEEEE. CDR3 length: 15 amino acids. V shed 3 bases and J 4 bases; nucleotides not matched to a gene: 4. DNA of the CDR3: TGTGCCAGCAGCTCTGGACTAGCGGTATACAATGAGCAGTTCTTC. Protein sequence: CASSSGLAVYNEQFF. Full variable domain (outside the CDR3, taken from reference TRBV5-6 and TRBJ2-1): DAGVTQSPTHLIKTRGQQVTLRCSPKSGHDTVSWYQQALGQGPQFIFQYYEEEERQRGNFPDRFSGHQFPNYSSELNVNALLLGDSALYLCASSSGLAVYNEQFFGPGTRLTVL.

This clonotype was counted between two and nine times. The chain uses TRBV20-1 and TRBJ2-1; D is unclear. V was pared by 6 bases and J by 7 bases, with 10 bases between. The CDR3 is 11 residues long. The germline V gene has CDR1 DFQATT and CDR2 SNEGSKA (reference sequence). The CDR3, as DNA: TGCAGTGCGGGGAAAACGAATGAGCAGTTCTTC. Translating it yields CSAGKTNEQFF.

In its sample, this clonotype was seen many times. The V gene is TRBV20-1, the J gene TRBJ2-5, with TRBD2 matching over 8 bases. The CDR3 runs 14 residues. After removal of 2 bases from V and 5 bases from J, the junction contained 7 bases not matched to a gene. In germline, CDR1 is DFQATT, CDR2 SNEGSKA (reference sequence). The CDR3 DNA follows: TGCAGTGCTAGACGGGGGGGGGCCCGTGAGACCCAGTACTTC. It translates to CSARRGGARETQYF.

As for this clonotype: A read error may be the cause here, since a much bigger clone is one base away. J is TRBJ1-4 and V is TRBV12-3 or TRBV12-4; D possibly corresponds to TRBD1 (6 bases). Trimming shortened V by 4 bases and J by 8 bases, and 14 bases separated the two germline ends. The length of the CDR3 is 14 residues. Written as DNA, the CDR3 is TGTGCCAGCAGTTCTGGACGGGGGGCAGAAAAACTGTTTTTT. This codes for CASSSGRGAEKLFF.

On this clonotype: A read error may explain this, as a much larger clone is one base away. V gene TRBV25-1 combines with J gene TRBJ2-5, with 7 bases that match TRBD2. Germline CDR1 reads MGHDK; CDR2 reads SYGVNS. Unmatched junction bases numbered 9, after V lost 4 bases and J lost 4 bases. The CDR3 has 15 amino acids. The CDR3 loop reads CASSVTRDYLETQYF. The DNA for the CDR3 is TGTGCCAGCAGTGTTACGCGGGACTATTTAGAGACCCAGTACTTC. The variable domain in full, with the rest retrieved from reference TRBV25-1 and TRBJ2-5, is EADIYQTPRYLVIGTGKKITLECSQTMGHDKMYWYQQDPGMELHLIHYSYGVNSTEKGDLSSESTVSRIRTEHFPLTLESARPSHTSQYLCASSVTRDYLETQYFGPGTRLLVL.

This clonotype has ten or more counts. V usage is TRBV6-5 and J usage is TRBJ2-7; D is unclear. Germline V gene lookup returns CDR1 MNHEY and CDR2 SVGAGI. V was trimmed by 8 bases and J by 4 bases, leaving 15 bases between them. This CDR3 comprises 13 residues. The CDR3 DNA follows: TGTGCCAGCGCGCCCTCGACACTTTACGAGCAGTACTTC. Protein: CASAPSTLYEQYF.